These 5 T cell receptor beta chains were all obtained from the same sample, sequenced in a study of blood T cell repertoires in COVID-19. The method was immunoSEQ multiplex PCR; TCRdb's version includes in-frame clones alone and lacks a portion of them. The sample consists of some 97,000 clones, just over 90% of them appearing once. What was sequenced was peripheral blood. These receptors were obtained from a man in his 60s with acute or convalescent COVID-19.

The chain combines TRBV2 with TRBJ1-4; 7 bases are shared with TRBD1. The V gene end was trimmed by 9 bases and the J gene end by 3 bases; junction bases not matched to a gene: 7. The germline CDR1 and CDR2 sequences are SNHLY and FYNNEI. The CDR3 is 14 amino acids. The CDR3 is CASGTVSSNEKLFF. In nucleotides, the CDR3 is TGTGCCAGTGGGACAGTGAGTTCTAATGAAAAACTGTTTTTT. The full variable domain, in which reference TRBV2 and TRBJ1-4 provide the parts outside the CDR3, is EPEVTQTPSHQVTQMGQEVILRCVPISNHLYFYWYRQILGQKVEFLVSFYNNEISEKSEIFDDQFSVERPDGSNFTLKIRSTKLEDSAMYFCASGTVSSNEKLFFGSGTQLSVL.

The gene calls are TRBV18 and TRBJ1-4; D perhaps matches TRBD1 (6 bases). From germline, CDR1 is KGHSH and CDR2 LQKENI. V was cut by 8 bases and J by 8 bases, with 15 bases left in between. This CDR3 spans 13 amino acids. CDR3 DNA sequence: TGTGCCAGCGCCAGGGACAAGGCCGAAAAACTGTTTTTT. Residues: CASARDKAEKLFF.

The V call is TRBV9, the J call TRBJ1-2, with D maybe TRBD1 (6 bases). V was cut by 3 bases and J by 4 bases, with 16 bases left in between. Germline V lookup: CDR1 SGDLS, CDR2 YYNGEE. CDR3 length: 15 amino acids. CDR3 protein: CASSGNRASSYGYTF. CDR3 nucleotide sequence: TGTGCCAGCAGCGGAAACAGGGCCAGCTCCTATGGCTACACCTTC.

CDR3 region: CASTYRGLNYGYTF. The CDR3 nucleotides read TGTGCCAGCACGTACAGGGGGCTCAACTATGGCTACACCTTC. V usage is TRBV5-5 and J usage is TRBJ1-2, with 9 nucleotides matching TRBD1. V shed 6 bases, J shed 2 bases, and the junction held 5 bases outside the gene matches. The CDR3 consists of 14 residues. Germline CDR1 is SGHKS and CDR2 is YYEKEE (reference sequence).

The V and J genes are TRBV19 and TRBJ1-2, with a weak D call TRBD1 (5 bases). The germline gives CDR1 LNHDA, CDR2 SQIVND (reference sequence). V dropped 5 bases and J dropped 4 bases, with 14 bases sitting between them. The CDR3 has 14 amino acids. The CDR3 coding sequence is TGTGCCAGTAGTTCCGGGGGTGTAGGCTATGGCTACACCTTC. Protein product: CASSSGGVGYGYTF.